The clone carrying this TCR beta chain has a handful of counts. The data belong to a study of response to subunit inactivated influenza vaccine. TCRdb fed the RT-PCR reads into MiXCR, producing one record per CDR3 protein. Altogether about 540,000 distinct CDR3 sequences are present, under 30% being singletons, with the ten largest covering roughly 2.8%. Trimming pared 4 bases from V and 3 bases from J, leaving 4 bases between. The CDR3 has 12 residues. Another study also made use of these data, one on T cells expressing NK-cell markers. Per that paper: cDNA encoding TCR beta was synthesized via 5'RACE template switching incorporating UMIs. It was sorted CD3+CD56-NKG2C+, CD3+CD56+NKG2C- and CD3+CD56+NKG2C+ T cells that provided the TCR beta repertoires. Seven donors tested HCMV-seropositive and one tested seronegative among the eight sequenced.

The sequence was collected from a man aged 50 or older who received an inactivated influenza vaccine. The sequencing used CD4+ T cells sorted from PBMCs, collected 11 to 12 days after vaccination. This chain joins TRBV12-3 or TRBV12-4 and TRBJ2-1; D not resolved. Here the CDR3 reads CASSSHYNEQFF. CDR3 nucleotides: TGTGCCAGCAGTTCCCACTACAATGAGCAGTTCTTC.